Included here is one TCR beta chain sequence, with context. These data originate in a study of blood T cell repertoires in COVID-19. Whole-study context: Nucleic acid was either cDNA or gDNA, and it came from T cells, B-cell-depleted T cells, or PBMCs.

In the study's own analysis: Amplification from reference gene primers served as the basis for estimated nucleated cell counts. The protocol was immunoSEQ multiplex PCR, while the TCRdb copy is restricted to in-frame clones and leaves out a portion. The V and J calls and clone size are taken from that table; D and trimming were inferred from the DNA. The sample contains 470,000 or so clones, approximately 85% of which appear only once. The CDR3 extends over 17 amino acids. Trimming pared 2 bases from V and 9 bases from J, leaving 23 bases between. The germline V gene encodes CDR1 KGHSH and CDR2 LQKENI.

Sequencing input: peripheral blood. This sequence was found in a human donor in a cohort sampled during active COVID-19. The rearrangement uses TRBV18 and TRBJ1-5; D not resolved. The CDR3 DNA is TGTGCCAGCTCACCAACAAATAGACCGCGACAACCAGGGCCCCAGCATTTT. It yields the protein CASSPTNRPRQPGPQHF.